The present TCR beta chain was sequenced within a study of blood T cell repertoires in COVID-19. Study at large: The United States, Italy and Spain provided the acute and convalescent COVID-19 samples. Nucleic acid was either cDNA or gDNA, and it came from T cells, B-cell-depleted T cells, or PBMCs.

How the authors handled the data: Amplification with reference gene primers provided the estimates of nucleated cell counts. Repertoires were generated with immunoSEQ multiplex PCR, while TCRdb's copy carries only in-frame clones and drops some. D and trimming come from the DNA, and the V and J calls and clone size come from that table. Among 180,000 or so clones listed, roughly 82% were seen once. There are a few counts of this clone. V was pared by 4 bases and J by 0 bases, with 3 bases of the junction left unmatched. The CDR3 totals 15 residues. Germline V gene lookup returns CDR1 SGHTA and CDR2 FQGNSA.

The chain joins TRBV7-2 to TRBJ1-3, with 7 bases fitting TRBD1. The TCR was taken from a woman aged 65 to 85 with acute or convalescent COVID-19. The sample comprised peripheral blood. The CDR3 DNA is TGTGCCAGCAGCTCCCGGACAGGCTCTGGAAACACCATATATTTT. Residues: CASSSRTGSGNTIYF.